Listed below are T cell receptor beta chains from one sample, sequenced in a study of blood T cell repertoires in COVID-19. Using immunoSEQ multiplex PCR, the repertoire was profiled, and TCRdb retains in-frame clones only, with some absent. Of 250,000 to 400,000 clones in the sample, 75% to 90% are singletons; the top ten hold 1.9%. The sequenced sample consisted of PBMCs or T cells enriched from blood (not recorded which). The receptors originated from a woman aged 30 to 39 who had been exposed to COVID-19. The CDR3 runs from the conserved cysteine through the conserved F or W. A D gene is named only where the DNA matches it firmly. Size values are once, few and many counts, or a class for expanded clones, and some rows have none.

J gene,clone size,V gene,D gene,CDR3 DNA,CDR3 protein
TRBJ2-1,few,TRBV9,TRBD2,TGTGCCAGCAGCCAATACAGCGGGGGATACAATGAGCAGTTCTTC,CASSQYSGGYNEQFF
TRBJ1-6,.,TRBV2,TRBD1,TGTGCCAGCAGCTCTATCCCGGGACAGGGGCAATCACCCCTCCACTTT,CASSSIPGQGQSPLHF
TRBJ2-7,.,TRBV13,TRBD1,TGTGCCAGCAGCTTAGGCTACTCCCCGGGACAGGGCTACGAGCAGTACTTC,CASSLGYSPGQGYEQYF
TRBJ1-1,.,TRBV18,.,TGTGCCAGCTCACCAAGGCAGCGGACTGAAGCTTTCTTT,CASSPRQRTEAFF
TRBJ2-7,.,TRBV4-1,.,TGCGCCAGCAGCCAAGTTTCAGGTCGGGGCGAGCAGTACTTC,CASSQVSGRGEQYF
TRBJ2-7,.,TRBV4-1,TRBD2,TGCGCCAGCAGCCAAGAGCAGAGAGGACTAGCGGGAGCCTACGAGCAGTACTTC,CASSQEQRGLAGAYEQYF
TRBJ2-3,.,TRBV6-4,TRBD1,TGTGCCAGCAGTGTCAACGGACAGGGGTCAGATACGCAGTATTTT,CASSVNGQGSDTQYF
TRBJ1-5,.,TRBV20-1,TRBD1,TGCAGTGCTAGTGTAGTGTCAGGGGGCTCGGAGCCCCAGCATTTT,CSASVVSGGSEPQHF
TRBJ1-2,.,TRBV2,.,TGTGCCAGCAGTGAGCAGGTTCTCCGCTACACCTTC,CASSEQVLRYTF
TRBJ1-3,.,TRBV3-1/TRBV3-2,.,TGTGCCAGCAGCCAAAAGGGGTGGGACACCATATATTTT,CASSQKGWDTIYF
TRBJ2-2,.,TRBV28,.,TGTGCCAGCAGATCAGGGGACAAGAACACCGGGGAGCTGTTTTTT,CASRSGDKNTGELFF
TRBJ1-2,.,TRBV5-1,.,TGCGCCAGCAGCGGGGGGGACTATGGCTACACCTTC,CASSGGDYGYTF
TRBJ1-6,.,TRBV24-1,.,TGTGCCACCAGTGATTCCTCGTCCGGGAATTCACCCCTCCACTTT,CATSDSSSGNSPLHF
TRBJ2-7,.,TRBV4-1,.,TGCGCCAGCAGCCGAGCGACAGGCCTTACCTACGAGCAGTACTTC,CASSRATGLTYEQYF
TRBJ1-1,.,TRBV10-3,.,TGTGCCATCACCGAACCAGGGAGCGGGACTGAAGCTTTCTTT,CAITEPGSGTEAFF
TRBJ1-1,.,TRBV3-1/TRBV3-2,TRBD1,TGTGCCAGCAGCCAACCGACAGGGGTGAAGGACACTGAAGCTTTCTTT,CASSQPTGVKDTEAFF
TRBJ2-5,.,TRBV30,.,TGTGCCTCCAGCGGGTACCAAGAGACCCAGTACTTC,CASSGYQETQYF
TRBJ2-7,few,TRBV9,TRBD1,TGTGCCAGCAGCGTAGGGACAGGGGGCGAGCAGTACTTC,CASSVGTGGEQYF
TRBJ1-2,.,TRBV20-1,.,TGCAGCGCAACCATGACTACGGGCCGCACCTTC,CSATMTTGRTF
TRBJ1-1,.,TRBV5-1,.,TGCGCCAGCAGCTTGGGGAGGGGAGAGAGAGCTTTCTTT,CASSLGRGERAFF
TRBJ1-2,.,TRBV28,.,TGTGCCAGCAGCCCGGCCGGGGAAATTAACTATGGCTACACCTTC,CASSPAGEINYGYTF
TRBJ1-5,.,TRBV28,.,TGTGCCAGCAGTAGGACACCGGGCAATCAGCCCCAGCATTTT,CASSRTPGNQPQHF
TRBJ1-4,.,TRBV2,.,TGTGCCAGCAGTGACAGGGGATTGGCGTTCTCTAATGAAAAACTGTTTTTT,CASSDRGLAFSNEKLFF
TRBJ1-5,.,TRBV6-2/TRBV6-3,.,TGTGCCAGCAGTTACTCGAGGATTAGTGGTCAGCCCCAGCATTTT,CASSYSRISGQPQHF
TRBJ2-3,.,TRBV6-4,.,TGTGCCAGCAGTGACTCCCCGGGGAAGGATACGCAGTATTTT,CASSDSPGKDTQYF
TRBJ2-3,.,TRBV28,TRBD1,TGTGCCAGCAGTGCACCGGGACAGGGGGGCGATACGCAGTATTTT,CASSAPGQGGDTQYF
TRBJ1-1,few,TRBV6-5,.,TGTGCCAGCAGTTGGCCCCAACAGGGTCGAACTGAAGCTTTCTTT,CASSWPQQGRTEAFF
TRBJ1-2,.,TRBV4-2,TRBD1,TGTGCCAGCAGCCAACCGGGACAGGATTTCTATGGCTACACCTTC,CASSQPGQDFYGYTF
TRBJ2-1,.,TRBV7-6,.,TGTGCCAGCAGCTCCCCTACTAGCAGCAATGAGCAGTTCTTC,CASSSPTSSNEQFF
TRBJ2-1,.,TRBV3-1/TRBV3-2,TRBD2,TGTGCCAGCAGCCCGAGGACTAGCGGGAGCAACAATGAGCAGTTCTTC,CASSPRTSGSNNEQFF
TRBJ2-1,.,TRBV11-3,.,TGTGCCAGCAGCTTAGGGACAGCGGTCTACAATGAGCAGTTCTTC,CASSLGTAVYNEQFF
TRBJ2-1,.,TRBV4-1,.,TGCGCCAGCAGCCAAGGGAGCCCGGAGTACAATGAGCAGTTCTTC,CASSQGSPEYNEQFF
TRBJ1-1,.,TRBV14,.,TGTGCCAGCAGCCTTAAAATGAACACTGAAGCTTTCTTT,CASSLKMNTEAFF
TRBJ1-4,.,TRBV12-3/TRBV12-4,.,TGTGCCAGCAGTTTTTCGCGCCCTGAAAAACTGTTTTTT,CASSFSRPEKLFF
TRBJ1-2,.,TRBV11-2,.,TGTGCCAGCAGCCTTTCTGGCGGCTATGGCTACACCTTC,CASSLSGGYGYTF
TRBJ2-3,few,TRBV24-1,.,TGTGCCACCAGTGATTTGTACACAGATACGCAGTATTTT,CATSDLYTDTQYF
TRBJ2-7,.,TRBV24-1,TRBD2,TGTGCCACCAGTGCCGGGTCTAGCGGGGGGGCGGCATACGAGCAGTACTTC,CATSAGSSGGAAYEQYF
TRBJ2-1,once,TRBV4-3,.,TGCGCCAGCAGCCAAGTTAACAATGAGCAGTTCTTC,CASSQVNNEQFF
TRBJ1-1,.,TRBV30,.,TGTGCCTGGGGCTCCACTGAAGCTTTCTTT,CAWGSTEAFF
TRBJ1-3,.,TRBV27,.,TGTGCCAGCAGTCCTAGGACAGCCCACGCAAACACCATATATTTT,CASSPRTAHANTIYF
TRBJ1-2,.,TRBV5-4,TRBD1,TGTGCCAGCAGCTTGGCTGACAGGGGATATGGCTACACCTTC,CASSLADRGYGYTF
TRBJ1-4,few,TRBV7-2,TRBD1,TGTGCCAGCAGCTTAGGGGACAGGCGTAATGAAAAACTGTTTTTT,CASSLGDRRNEKLFF
TRBJ2-6,.,TRBV12-2,.,TGTGCAAGTCGCTTAGTTCGGCAGGGAGGAGCTGGGGCCAACGTCCTGACTTTC,CASRLVRQGGAGANVLTF
TRBJ2-2,.,TRBV7-2,.,TGTGCCAGCAGCCGTGCCGGCAGGGTCACCGGGGAGCTGTTTTTT,CASSRAGRVTGELFF
TRBJ2-1,.,TRBV9,.,TGTGCCAGCAGCGAAGTTTATCCGGGCTCCTACAATGAGCAGTTCTTC,CASSEVYPGSYNEQFF